A selection of T cell receptor beta chains follows, all from one sample in a study of graft-versus-host responses after intestinal transplantation. Profiled with immunoSEQ multiplex PCR; TCRdb holds only in-frame clones, not every one. The sample records 15,000 to 20,000 clones, approximately 38% being singletons. Specimen: alloreactive CD8+ T cells from a mixed lymphocyte reaction culture, collected before intestinal transplant. These receptors were obtained from a human patient who received an intestinal transplant. CDR3s include the opening cysteine and the closing phenylalanine or tryptophan. The D gene is left open where the match is weak.

J gene,D gene,V gene,CDR3 protein
TRBJ2-1,TRBD1,TRBV7-9,CASSRQGSYNEQFF
TRBJ2-3,.,TRBV11-1,CASSAGTPIITDTQYF
TRBJ2-7,TRBD1,TRBV5-1,CASSTGTGGYEQYF
TRBJ2-7,.,TRBV10-3,CAISEPSTGNEQYF
TRBJ1-1,.,TRBV9,CASSVVGGLGTEAFF
TRBJ2-7,TRBD2,TRBV28,CASSSPRTSGSYEQYF
TRBJ1-5,.,TRBV28,CASSPIGTRGHGYSNQPQHF
TRBJ2-7,.,TRBV6-1,CASIVGALRYYEQYF
TRBJ1-4,TRBD1,TRBV7-9,CASSLPDRVDEKLFF
TRBJ1-2,.,TRBV9,CASSVERDFYGYTF
TRBJ1-1,TRBD1,TRBV6-6,CASSYRDRNTEAFF
TRBJ1-2,.,TRBV4-1,CASSQSWGAANYGYTF
TRBJ2-1,.,TRBV4-2,CASSHAGTEVYNEQFF
TRBJ2-7,TRBD2,TRBV27,CASSLGGVGYEQYF
TRBJ1-1,.,TRBV5-1,CASCNDISSYPEAFF
TRBJ2-7,.,TRBV5-6,CASSLGQYPSYEQYF
TRBJ2-5,.,TRBV7-6,CASSPNRAEETQYF
TRBJ2-2,.,TRBV11-3,CASSFVVGGDTGELFF
TRBJ2-3,.,TRBV7-5,CVRSIRLSQEYTDTQYF
TRBJ1-4,TRBD1,TRBV6-6,CASSYNRRTGDEKLFF
TRBJ1-5,TRBD1,TRBV18,CASSPGTGSQPQHF
TRBJ2-1,TRBD1,TRBV2,CASSGWTGDLGEQFF
TRBJ2-1,.,TRBV2,CASLNDRDEQFF
TRBJ2-7,.,TRBV5-4,CASSLEPGQIVTGSYEQYF
TRBJ2-7,.,TRBV20-1,CSAIPSPPRYF